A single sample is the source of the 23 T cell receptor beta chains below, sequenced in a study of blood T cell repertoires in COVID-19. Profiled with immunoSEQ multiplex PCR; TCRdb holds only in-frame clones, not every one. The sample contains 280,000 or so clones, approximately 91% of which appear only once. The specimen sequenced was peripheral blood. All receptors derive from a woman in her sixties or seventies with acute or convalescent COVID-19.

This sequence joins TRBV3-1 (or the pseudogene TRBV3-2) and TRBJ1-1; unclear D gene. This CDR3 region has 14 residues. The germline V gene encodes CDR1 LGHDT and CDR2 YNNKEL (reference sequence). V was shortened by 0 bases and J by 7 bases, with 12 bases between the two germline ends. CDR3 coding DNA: TGTGCCAGCAGCCAAGACATCGTAGTACTTGAAGCTTTCTTT. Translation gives CASSQDIVVLEAFF.

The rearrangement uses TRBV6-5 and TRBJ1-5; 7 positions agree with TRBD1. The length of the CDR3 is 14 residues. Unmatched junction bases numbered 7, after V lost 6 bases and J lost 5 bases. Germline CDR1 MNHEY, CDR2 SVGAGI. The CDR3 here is CASSHSGGDQPQHF. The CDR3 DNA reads TGTGCCAGCAGCCATTCAGGGGGAGATCAGCCCCAGCATTTT.

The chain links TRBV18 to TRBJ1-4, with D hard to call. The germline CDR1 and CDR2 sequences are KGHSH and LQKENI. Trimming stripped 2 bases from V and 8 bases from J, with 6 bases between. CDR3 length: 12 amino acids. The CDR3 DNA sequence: TGTGCCAGCTCACCAGTCCCGGAAAAACTGTTTTTT. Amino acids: CASSPVPEKLFF.

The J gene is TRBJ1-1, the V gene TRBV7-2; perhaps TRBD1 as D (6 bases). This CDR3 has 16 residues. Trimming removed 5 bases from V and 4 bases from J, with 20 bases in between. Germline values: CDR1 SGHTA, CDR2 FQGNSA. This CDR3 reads CASSPTAQGRGTEAFF. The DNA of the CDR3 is TGTGCCAGCAGCCCAACAGCCCAGGGGAGGGGCACTGAAGCTTTCTTT.

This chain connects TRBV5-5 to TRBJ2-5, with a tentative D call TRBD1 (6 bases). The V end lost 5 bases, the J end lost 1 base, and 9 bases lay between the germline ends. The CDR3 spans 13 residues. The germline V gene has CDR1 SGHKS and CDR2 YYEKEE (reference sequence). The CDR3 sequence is CASSQDSQETQYF. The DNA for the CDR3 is TGTGCCAGCAGTCAGGACAGCCAAGAGACCCAGTACTTC.

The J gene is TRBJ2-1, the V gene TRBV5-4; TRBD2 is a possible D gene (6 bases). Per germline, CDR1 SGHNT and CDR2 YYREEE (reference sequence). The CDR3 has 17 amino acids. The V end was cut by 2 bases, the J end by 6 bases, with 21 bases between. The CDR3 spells CASSLPRLGGAGNEQFF. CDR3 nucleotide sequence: TGTGCCAGCAGCTTACCTCGACTTGGCGGGGCGGGCAATGAGCAGTTCTTC.

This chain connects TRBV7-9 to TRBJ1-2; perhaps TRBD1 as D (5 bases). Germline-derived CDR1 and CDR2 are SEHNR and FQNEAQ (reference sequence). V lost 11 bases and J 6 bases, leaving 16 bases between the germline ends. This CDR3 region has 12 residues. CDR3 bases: TGTGCCGGTCAGGGTGACGAGCATGGCTACACCTTC. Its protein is CAGQGDEHGYTF. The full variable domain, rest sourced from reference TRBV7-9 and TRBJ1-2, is DTGVSQNPRHKITKRGQNVTFRCDPISEHNRLYWYRQTLGQGPEFLTYFQNEAQLEKSRLLSDRFSAERPKGSFSTLEIQRTEQGDSAMYLCAGQGDEHGYTFGSGTRLTVV.

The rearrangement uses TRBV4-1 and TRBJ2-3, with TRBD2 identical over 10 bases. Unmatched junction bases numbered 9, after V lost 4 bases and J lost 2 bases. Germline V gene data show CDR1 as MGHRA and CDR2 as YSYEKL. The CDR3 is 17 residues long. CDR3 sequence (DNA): TGCGCCAGCAGCCCTGATCATAGCGGGGGGCTCACAGATACGCAGTATTTT. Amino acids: CASSPDHSGGLTDTQYF.

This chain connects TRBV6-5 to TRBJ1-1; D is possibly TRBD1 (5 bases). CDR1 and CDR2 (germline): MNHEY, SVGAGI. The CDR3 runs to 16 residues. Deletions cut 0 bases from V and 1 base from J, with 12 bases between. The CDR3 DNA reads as TGTGCCAGCAGTTACTCGGTCGCAGGGAAGAACACTGAAGCTTTCTTT. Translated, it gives CASSYSVAGKNTEAFF.

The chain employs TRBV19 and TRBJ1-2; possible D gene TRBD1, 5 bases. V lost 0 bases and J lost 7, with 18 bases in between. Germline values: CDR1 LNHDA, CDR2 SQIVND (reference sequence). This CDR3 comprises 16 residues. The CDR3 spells CASSIDRRQSASGYTF. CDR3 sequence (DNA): TGTGCCAGTAGTATAGATCGGAGACAGAGCGCAAGTGGCTACACCTTC.

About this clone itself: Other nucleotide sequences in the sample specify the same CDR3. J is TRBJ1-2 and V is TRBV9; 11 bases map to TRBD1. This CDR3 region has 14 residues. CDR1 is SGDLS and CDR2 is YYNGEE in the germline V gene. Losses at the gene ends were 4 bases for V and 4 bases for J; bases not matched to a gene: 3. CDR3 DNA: TGTGCCAGCAGCCCGGGACAGGGGGGCTATGGCTACACCTTC. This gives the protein CASSPGQGGYGYTF. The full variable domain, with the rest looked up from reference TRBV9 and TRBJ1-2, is DSGVTQTPKHLITATGQRVTLRCSPRSGDLSVYWYQQSLDQGLQFLIQYYNGEERAKGNILERFSAQQFPDLHSELNLSSLELGDSALYFCASSPGQGGYGYTFGSGTRLTVV.

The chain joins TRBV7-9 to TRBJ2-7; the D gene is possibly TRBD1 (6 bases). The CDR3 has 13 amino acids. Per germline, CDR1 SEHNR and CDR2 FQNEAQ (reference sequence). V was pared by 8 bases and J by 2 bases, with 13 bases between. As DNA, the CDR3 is TGTGCCAGCCGCCGGGACATGACCTACGAGCAGTACTTC. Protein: CASRRDMTYEQYF.

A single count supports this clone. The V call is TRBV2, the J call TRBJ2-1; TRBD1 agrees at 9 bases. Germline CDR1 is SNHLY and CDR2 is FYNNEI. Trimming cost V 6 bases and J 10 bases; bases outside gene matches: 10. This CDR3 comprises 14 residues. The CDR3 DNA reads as TGTGCCAGCAGCGCAACAGGGGGCGGACGGGAGCAGTTCTTC. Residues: CASSATGGGREQFF.

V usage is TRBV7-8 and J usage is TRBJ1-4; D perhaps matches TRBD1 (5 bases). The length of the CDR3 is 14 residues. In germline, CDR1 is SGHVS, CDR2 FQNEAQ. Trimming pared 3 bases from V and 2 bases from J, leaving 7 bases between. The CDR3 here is CASSFGGTNEKLFF. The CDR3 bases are TGTGCCAGCAGCTTCGGGGGGACTAATGAAAAACTGTTTTTT.

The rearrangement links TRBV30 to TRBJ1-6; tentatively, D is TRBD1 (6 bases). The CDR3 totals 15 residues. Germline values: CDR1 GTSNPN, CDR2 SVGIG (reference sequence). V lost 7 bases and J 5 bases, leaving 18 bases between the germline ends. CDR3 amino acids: CASRLGDNNNSPLHF. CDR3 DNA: TGTGCCTCCCGCTTAGGGGACAATAATAATTCACCCCTCCACTTT.

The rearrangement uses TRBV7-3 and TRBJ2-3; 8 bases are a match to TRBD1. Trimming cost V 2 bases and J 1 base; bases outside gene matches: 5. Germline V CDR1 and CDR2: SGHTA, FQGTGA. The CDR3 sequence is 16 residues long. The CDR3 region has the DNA TGTGCCAGCAGCTTACTAAGACAGGGGCGCACAGATACGCAGTATTTT. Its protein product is CASSLLRQGRTDTQYF.

CDR3 loop: CAWGGQGGYEQYF. CDR3 DNA: TGTGCCTGGGGGGGCCAGGGAGGCTACGAGCAGTACTTC. J is TRBJ2-7 and V is TRBV30; D assignment may be TRBD1 or TRBD2 (6 bases each). V dropped 5 bases and J dropped 3 bases, with 14 bases sitting between them. Germline V gives CDR1 GTSNPN, CDR2 SVGIG (reference sequence). The CDR3 has 13 residues.

The CDR3 reads CASSPMTGNTEAFF. The CDR3 DNA follows: TGTGCCAGCAGTCCGATGACAGGGAACACTGAAGCTTTCTTT. The chain combines TRBV6-2 or TRBV6-3 with TRBJ1-1, with D possibly matching TRBD1 (6 bases). Germline values: CDR1 MNHEY, CDR2 SVGEGT. The V end lost 5 bases, the J end lost 1 base, and 11 bases lay between the germline ends. CDR3 size: 14 residues.

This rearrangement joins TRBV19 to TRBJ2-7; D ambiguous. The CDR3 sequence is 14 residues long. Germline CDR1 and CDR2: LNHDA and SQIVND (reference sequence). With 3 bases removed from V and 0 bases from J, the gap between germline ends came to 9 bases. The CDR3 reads CASSMRIVSYEQYF. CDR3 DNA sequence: TGTGCCAGTAGTATGAGAATTGTCTCCTACGAGCAGTACTTC.

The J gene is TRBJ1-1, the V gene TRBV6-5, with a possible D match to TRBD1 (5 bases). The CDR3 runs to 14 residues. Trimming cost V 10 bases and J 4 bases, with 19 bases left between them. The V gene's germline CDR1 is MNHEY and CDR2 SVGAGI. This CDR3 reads CATSSQLQGTEAFF. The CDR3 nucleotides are TGTGCCACCTCTTCTCAGCTTCAGGGCACTGAAGCTTTCTTT.

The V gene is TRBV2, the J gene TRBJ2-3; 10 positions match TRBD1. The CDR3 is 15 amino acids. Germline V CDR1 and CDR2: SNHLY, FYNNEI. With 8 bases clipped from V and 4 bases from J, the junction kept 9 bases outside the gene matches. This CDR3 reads CASSRRGQGSDTQYF. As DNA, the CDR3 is TGTGCCAGCTCCCGACGGGGACAGGGGTCAGATACGCAGTATTTT. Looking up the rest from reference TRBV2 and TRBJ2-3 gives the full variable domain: EPEVTQTPSHQVTQMGQEVILRCVPISNHLYFYWYRQILGQKVEFLVSFYNNEISEKSEIFDDQFSVERPDGSNFTLKIRSTKLEDSAMYFCASSRRGQGSDTQYFGPGTRLTVL.

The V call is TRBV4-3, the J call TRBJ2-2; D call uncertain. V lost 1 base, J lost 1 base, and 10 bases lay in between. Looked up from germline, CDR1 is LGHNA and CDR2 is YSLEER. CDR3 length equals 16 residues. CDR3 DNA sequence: TGCGCCAGCAGCCAAGGCGGCATTCTGAACACCGGGGAGCTGTTTTTT. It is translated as CASSQGGILNTGELFF.

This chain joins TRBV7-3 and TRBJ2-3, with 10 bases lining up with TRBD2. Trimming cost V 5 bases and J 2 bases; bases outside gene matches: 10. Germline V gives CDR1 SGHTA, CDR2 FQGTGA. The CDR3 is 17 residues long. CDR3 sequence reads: CASSPSLAGGFTDTQYF. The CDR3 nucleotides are TGTGCCAGCAGCCCCTCCTTAGCGGGAGGCTTCACAGATACGCAGTATTTT.